Below, one T cell receptor (beta chain) is given with its context. What it recognizes is unknown. MiXCR, applied by TCRdb to the 5' RACE reads, yields one record per CDR3 protein. The sample has roughly 240,000 distinct CDR3 sequences, 6% to 8% seen once. The data stem from a study of T cells after yellow fever vaccination. The overall study: SMART-Seq v4 Ultra Low Input prepared libraries from low-cell fractions. Study-wide results and caveats: A small share of clonotypes appeared in both CD4 and CD8 compartments.

This receptor was obtained from a young man who received the YFV17D yellow fever vaccine. Sample: CD4+ T cells sorted from PBMCs, taken on the day of the yellow fever booster vaccination.

Here the CDR3 DNA reads TGCGCCAGCAGCGTACAAGACAGCGGGCTCAGGTACTTC. Amino acid sequence: CASSVQDSGLRYF. The chain couples TRBV5-1 to TRBJ2-7; D is possibly TRBD2 (6 bases). Germline CDR1 is SGHRS and CDR2 is YFSETQ. Trimming took off 4 bases at V and 12 bases at J, with 20 bases between the two ends. The CDR3 contains 13 residues.